The clone carrying this TCR beta chain has only one observation. At one of its ends the junction is not consistent with the germline gene, which may arise from a read error. The germline CDR1 and CDR2 sequences are MDHEN and SYDVKM. This CDR3 is built from 14 residues. The data were obtained in a study of shared clonotypes between healthy human individuals. Profiled with immunoSEQ multiplex PCR; TCRdb holds only in-frame clones, not every one. In the table there are approximately 2.5 million clones, approximately 94% of which are singletons. This TCR was recovered from a man aged 18 to 29 in good health. Some clones in this sample may be carry-over from other donors' samples. V is TRBV28 and J is TRBJ1-4; D gene ambiguous. Sequences were obtained from naive CD4+ T cells from PBMCs. Subset here: CD45RA+ positively selected. The CDR3 spells CATSPLGPLEKLFF. CDR3 bases: TGTGCCACCAGTCCTTTAGGCCCCCTTGAAAAACTGTTTTTT.